These 24 T cell receptor beta chains were all obtained from the same sample, sequenced in a study of cytomegalovirus exposure and HLA in healthy donors. A multiplex PCR was run with 60 Vbeta primers and 13 Jbeta primers. TCRdb's copy holds only in-frame clones and misses some; the assay was immunoSEQ multiplex PCR. The repertoire holds approximately 190,000 clones, around 82% seen once, with around an eighth in the top ten. Sample: PBMCs. These TCRs come from a woman aged 25 to 39 in good health and CMV-seropositive.

This chain links TRBV19 with TRBJ1-1; D uncertain. This CDR3 spans 13 amino acids. The germline V and J ends were trimmed by 5 bases and 0 bases, with 7 bases remaining between them. From germline, CDR1 is LNHDA and CDR2 SQIVND (reference sequence). The CDR3 spells CASSLQMNTEAFF. CDR3 sequence (DNA): TGTGCCAGTAGTCTCCAGATGAACACTGAAGCTTTCTTT.

The chain joins TRBV11-1 to TRBJ2-5, with 10 bases identical to TRBD2. Unmatched junction bases numbered 10, after V lost 3 bases and J lost 9 bases. The CDR3 has 15 amino acids. The germline V gene encodes CDR1 SGHAT and CDR2 FQDESV (reference sequence). CDR3 sequence reads: CASSFSGGLPRAQYF. CDR3 bases: TGTGCCAGCAGCTTTAGCGGGGGGCTCCCAAGGGCCCAGTACTTC.

The gene calls are TRBV30 and TRBJ2-3; a weak D match, TRBD2 (5 bases). CDR3 length: 14 residues. Germline-derived CDR1 and CDR2 are GTSNPN and SVGIG (reference sequence). The ends were cut back, 3 bases at V and 3 bases at J, with 13 bases in the middle. The CDR3 sequence: CAWRVNRRTDTQYF. CDR3 nucleotide sequence: TGTGCCTGGAGGGTAAATAGGAGGACAGATACGCAGTATTTT.

CDR3 protein: CASSQQGARTEAFF. In DNA form, the CDR3 reads TGTGCCAGCAGCCAACAGGGAGCTCGGACTGAAGCTTTCTTT. The chain links TRBV6-5 to TRBJ1-1; D is possibly TRBD1 (6 bases). This CDR3 region has 14 residues. From germline, CDR1 is MNHEY and CDR2 SVGAGI. Trimming stripped 6 bases from V and 5 bases from J, with 16 bases between.

V and J are TRBV12-5 and TRBJ2-1; 9 nucleotides agree with TRBD2. CDR1 is LGHNT, CDR2 FRNRAP, per germline. The CDR3 is 18 residues long. J was trimmed by 3 bases and V by 1 base; bases with no gene match: 10. CDR3 coding DNA: TGTGCTAGTGGTTTGGCCTCCTTAGCGGGAGATGACTACAATGAGCAGTTCTTC. As protein: CASGLASLAGDDYNEQFF.

The genes are TRBV28 and TRBJ2-2; 7 nucleotides line up with TRBD1. Trimming removed 4 bases from V and 4 bases from J; junction bases left unmatched: 9. Germline lookup yields CDR1 MDHEN and CDR2 SYDVKM. The CDR3 consists of 16 residues. For the CDR3, the DNA is TGTGCCAGCAGTTACAGGGGTCCGGCGATCACCGGGGAGCTGTTTTTT. Its translation: CASSYRGPAITGELFF.

The chain couples TRBV5-1 to TRBJ2-2, with TRBD1 identical over 9 bases. The CDR3 covers 15 residues. After removal of 6 bases from V and 4 bases from J, the junction contained 7 bases not matched to a gene. CDR1 and CDR2 (germline): SGHRS, YFSETQ. DNA for the CDR3: TGCGCCAGCACCCGGGGGACAGGGAGCACCGGGGAGCTGTTTTTT. Its translation: CASTRGTGSTGELFF.

The genes are TRBV11-1 and TRBJ2-3; 9 nucleotides match TRBD2. V shed 4 bases, J shed 3 bases, and the junction held 8 bases outside the gene matches. The CDR3 consists of 16 residues. Germline V gene sequence: CDR1 SGHAT, CDR2 FQDESV (reference sequence). CDR3 DNA: TGTGCCAGCAGCTCGCGAGCGGGAGGCCCTACAGATACGCAGTATTTT. This sequence encodes CASSSRAGGPTDTQYF.

This clone was counted between two and nine times. This sequence joins TRBV14 and TRBJ2-7, with D perhaps matching TRBD1 (6 bases). Trimming took off 5 bases at V and 2 bases at J, with 13 bases between the two ends. The CDR3 has 14 amino acids. CDR1 is SGHDN, CDR2 FVKESK, per germline. The CDR3 reads CASSTDRKTYEQYF. CDR3 nucleotide sequence: TGTGCCAGCAGCACGGACAGAAAAACCTACGAGCAGTACTTC.

This chain joins TRBV6-5 and TRBJ1-2, with D maybe TRBD1 (5 bases). V was cut by 0 bases and J by 4 bases, with 12 bases left in between. CDR1 is MNHEY, CDR2 SVGAGI, per germline. This CDR3 region has 15 residues. This chain's CDR3 is CASSYSGRARYGYTF. CDR3 in DNA: TGTGCCAGCAGTTACTCTGGCAGGGCCCGCTATGGCTACACCTTC.

The chain couples TRBV5-6 to TRBJ2-5; the D gene is possibly TRBD1 (6 bases). The tail of the sequence fits TRBJ2-7 better, so the J call may be wrong. Germline V gives CDR1 SGHDT, CDR2 YYEEEE. The CDR3 is 13 residues long. In nucleotides, the CDR3 is TGTGCCAGCAGCTTGACAGGGTCCTACGAGCAGTACTTC. It is translated as CASSLTGSYEQYF.

The chain couples TRBV29-1 to TRBJ2-7; TRBD2 agrees at 10 bases. V gave up 7 bases and J gave up 2 bases; unmatched junction bases: 8. CDR1 and CDR2 (germline): SQVTM, ANQGSEA. This CDR3 has 14 residues. The DNA of the CDR3 is TGCAGCGCTAGTCTGGGACTAGCGACCTACGAGCAGTACTTC. The encoded protein is CSASLGLATYEQYF.

The DNA for the CDR3 is TGTGCCATCGGCAGGGGGCTTAGGGATACGCAGTATTTT. Amino acid sequence: CAIGRGLRDTQYF. The chain links TRBV10-3 to TRBJ2-3; 8 bases agree with TRBD1. Losses at the gene ends were 8 bases for V and 6 bases for J; bases not matched to a gene: 7. Germline CDR1 is ENHRY and CDR2 is SYGVKD. CDR3 length equals 13 residues.

The V call is TRBV28, the J call TRBJ1-5, with a possible D match to TRBD1 (5 bases). The V gene lost 7 bases and the J gene lost 5 bases, with 12 bases spanning the gap. Germline CDR1 MDHEN, CDR2 SYDVKM. This CDR3 has 13 residues. In nucleotides, the CDR3 is TGTGCCAGCAAGTTTTGGGGCGATCAGCCCCAGCATTTT. It translates to CASKFWGDQPQHF.

The table lists this clone with a count of one. In DNA, the CDR3 is TGCGCCAGCAGCTTAGGTGGGACAGGGGTAGGCTACACCTTC. Translated, it gives CASSLGGTGVGYTF. The V and J genes are TRBV5-1 and TRBJ1-2; TRBD1 aligns across 10 bases. The CDR3 has 14 amino acids. Germline trimming cut 2 bases from V and 8 bases from J; bases unmatched to any gene: 6. The germline V gene has CDR1 SGHRS and CDR2 YFSETQ.

The chain employs TRBV6-4 and TRBJ1-2; 8 nucleotides agree with TRBD1. The V and J ends lost 5 bases and 4 bases, in that order; junction bases with no gene match: 9. The CDR3 runs 15 residues. CDR1 and CDR2 (germline): MRHNA, SNTAGT. CDR3 amino acids: CASSPFVGTGYGYTF. The DNA for the CDR3 is TGTGCCAGCAGTCCCTTCGTCGGGACAGGCTATGGCTACACCTTC.

This clone was observed a handful of times. The gene calls are TRBV11-2 and TRBJ2-1; D may be TRBD2 (5 bases). CDR3 length: 13 amino acids. The germline V and J ends were trimmed by 1 base and 10 bases, with 11 bases remaining between them. The V gene's germline CDR1 is SGHAT and CDR2 FQNNGV. As DNA, the CDR3 is TGTGCCAGCAGCTTAGTGAGGGCCGGGGAGCAGTTCTTC. This encodes CASSLVRAGEQFF.

The chain uses TRBV5-1 and TRBJ2-3; D gene ambiguous. Trimming cost V 3 bases and J 0 bases, with 8 bases left between them. The CDR3 covers 14 residues. Germline V gene sequence: CDR1 SGHRS, CDR2 YFSETQ. CDR3 bases: TGCGCCAGCAGCTACTCACTTAGCACAGATACGCAGTATTTT. This codes for CASSYSLSTDTQYF.

The chain links TRBV7-9 to TRBJ1-3; 7 bases are shared with TRBD1. This CDR3 is built from 15 residues. Per the germline V gene, CDR1 is SEHNR and CDR2 is FQNEAQ (reference sequence). V lost 5 bases to trimming and J lost 0 bases; unmatched junction nucleotides: 4. In DNA form, the CDR3 reads TGTGCCAGCAGCCGACAGGGAAGCTCTGGAAACACCATATATTTT. Its protein is CASSRQGSSGNTIYF.

This sequence joins TRBV5-1 and TRBJ2-1, with 11 bases lining up with TRBD2. CDR1 is SGHRS and CDR2 is YFSETQ in the germline V gene. This CDR3 has 15 amino acids. The J segment lost 11 bases and the V segment lost 0 bases, leaving 7 bases of the junction unmatched. The CDR3 bases are TGCGCCAGCAGCTTGGAACTAGCGGGGGTGGAAAAGCAGTTCTTC. As protein: CASSLELAGVEKQFF.

J is TRBJ2-7 and V is TRBV7-9, with TRBD2 matching over 12 bases. The ends lost 3 bases at V and 2 bases at J; junction bases unmatched: 8. There are 17 residues in the CDR3. Germline V CDR1 and CDR2: SEHNR, FQNEAQ (reference sequence). The CDR3 region has the DNA TGTGCCAGCAGCTTTACTAGCGGGAGGCCTCAACCCTACGAGCAGTACTTC. Its protein product is CASSFTSGRPQPYEQYF.

The chain combines TRBV6-5 with TRBJ2-2, with 7 bases matching TRBD1. The V segment lost 9 bases and the J segment 3 bases; nucleotides outside the gene matches: 1. This CDR3 spans 12 amino acids. Germline assignment: CDR1 MNHEY and CDR2 SVGAGI. The CDR3 region is CASTGDTGELFF. The DNA for the CDR3 is TGTGCCAGTACAGGGGACACCGGGGAGCTGTTTTTT.

This clone was observed a handful of times. V gene TRBV13 combines with J gene TRBJ1-4; unclear D gene. V gave up 2 bases and J gave up 9 bases, with 10 bases separating them. CDR1 is PRHDT, CDR2 FYEKMQ, per germline (reference sequence). The CDR3 spans 13 residues. This CDR3 is CASSLRGIKKLFF. CDR3 DNA: TGTGCCAGCAGCTTAAGAGGGATTAAAAAACTGTTTTTT. Together with reference TRBV13 and TRBJ1-4, the CDR3 gives the full variable domain: AAGVIQSPRHLIKEKRETATLKCYPIPRHDTVYWYQQGPGQDPQFLISFYEKMQSDKGSIPDRFSAQQFSDYHSELNMSSLELGDSALYFCASSLRGIKKLFFGSGTQLSVL.

The V call is TRBV7-9, the J call TRBJ2-5; D perhaps matches TRBD2 (7 bases). CDR1 is SEHNR, CDR2 FQNEAQ, per germline (reference sequence). This CDR3 comprises 17 residues. The V end was cut by 5 bases, the J end by 1 base, with 20 bases between. The CDR3 is CASSLRRGGETQETQYF. CDR3 sequence (DNA): TGTGCCAGCAGCCTCCGAAGGGGGGGGGAGACCCAAGAGACCCAGTACTTC.